The next 23 T cell receptor beta chains were all read from a single sample in a study of tumor and adjacent non-tumor tissue in lung cancer. RNA was extracted from bulk tissue without any cell sorting. TCRbeta libraries were built with three rounds of nested PCR, modified from ARM-PCR. TCRdb reprocessed the multiplex PCR reads with MiXCR, giving one entry per CDR3 protein. There are some 200,000 distinct CDR3 sequences in the sample; about 76% occur only once, and under 30% lies in the top ten. The sequenced material came from lung tumor tissue. These receptors were collected from a man between 60 and 70 years old with non-small cell lung cancer.

The V call is TRBV20-1, the J call TRBJ2-3; D remains ambiguous. Trimming removed 4 bases at V and 1 base at J, with 9 bases between. Germline V gives CDR1 DFQATT, CDR2 SNEGSKA (reference sequence). This CDR3 has 13 amino acids. In DNA form, the CDR3 reads TGCAGTGCTATTTCGTGGGGCACAGATACGCAGTATTTT. Its translation is CSAISWGTDTQYF.

As to this clonotype: A much larger clone lies a single base off, so this may be a read error. The V call is TRBV11-2, the J call TRBJ1-5; D uncertain. This CDR3 is built from 12 residues. Germline V CDR1 and CDR2: SGHAT, FQNNGV. The chain's CDR3 is CASNLSTQPQHF. As DNA, the CDR3 is TGTGCCAGCAACTTATCGACTCAGCCCCAGCATTTT.

This clonotype was found a few times. The CDR3 loop is CASSSLYQGWLGELFF. CDR3 sequence (DNA): TGTGCCAGCAGTTCCCTATATCAGGGGTGGCTCGGGGAGCTGTTTTTT. The chain has TRBV12-3 or TRBV12-4 and TRBJ2-2, with a tentative D call TRBD1 (6 bases). Trimming took 4 bases from V and 7 from J, leaving 19 bases between them. There are 16 residues in the CDR3.

As regards this clonotype: One base away lies a much larger clone, so this may be a sequencing read error. CDR3 residues: CSVEMDGYSLVF. In nucleotides, the CDR3 is TGCAGCGTTGAGATGGACGGCTATAGTCTTGTCTTT. The chain has TRBV29-1 and TRBJ1-1; unclear D gene. Germline CDR1 reads SQVTM; CDR2 reads ANQGSEA. The CDR3 extends over 12 amino acids.

The chain joins TRBV7-8 to TRBJ1-1, with D possibly matching TRBD1 (6 bases). Trimming stripped 4 bases from V and 14 bases from J, with 26 bases between. The germline CDR1 and CDR2 sequences are SGHVS and FQNEAQ. The CDR3 has 15 residues. The CDR3 DNA is TGTGCCAGCAGCTCAGACGAGTTACTAGGGGGAGAGGCCTTCTTT. Its translation: CASSSDELLGGEAFF.

The V and J genes are TRBV6-5 and TRBJ1-2; 11 nucleotides align to TRBD1. The CDR3 covers 14 residues. The V and J ends lost 5 bases and 4 bases, in that order; junction bases with no gene match: 3. CDR1 is MNHEY and CDR2 is SVGAGI in the germline V gene. Here the CDR3 reads CASSRGQGVYGYTF. CDR3 sequence (DNA): TGTGCCAGCAGTAGGGGACAGGGGGTCTATGGCTACACCTTC.

In this sample, this clonotype turned up many times. The chain couples TRBV20-1 to TRBJ2-3; TRBD2 matches 10 bases. Per the germline V gene, CDR1 is DFQATT and CDR2 is SNEGSKA (reference sequence). This CDR3 has 15 amino acids. The J segment lost 7 bases and the V segment lost 4 bases, leaving 11 bases of the junction unmatched. CDR3 DNA: TGCAGTGCTATTCCTAGCGGGAGAATTATAAATACGCAGTATTTT. This encodes CSAIPSGRIINTQYF.

In this sample, this clonotype turned up many times. This chain links TRBV28 with TRBJ2-1; D uncertain. The CDR3 has 11 residues. Germline V CDR1 and CDR2: MDHEN, SYDVKM. V lost 5 bases and J 12 bases, leaving 11 bases between the germline ends. CDR3 in amino acids: CASSMTRGQFF. CDR3 DNA sequence: TGTGCCAGCAGTATGACGCGTGGGCAGTTCTTC.

The chain is built from TRBV7-9 and TRBJ1-2, with D possibly being TRBD1 (6 bases). Per germline, CDR1 SEHNR and CDR2 FQNEAQ (reference sequence). V lost 3 bases and J 6 bases, leaving 14 bases between the germline ends. The CDR3 contains 14 residues. CDR3 bases: TGTGCCAGCAGCTTGTTTGCGGGGGCGCATGGCTACACCTTC. It codes for CASSLFAGAHGYTF. Full variable domain (missing parts from reference TRBV7-9 and TRBJ1-2): DTGVSQNPRHKITKRGQNVTFRCDPISEHNRLYWYRQTLGQGPEFLTYFQNEAQLEKSRLLSDRFSAERPKGSFSTLEIQRTEQGDSAMYLCASSLFAGAHGYTFGSGTRLTVV.

A few counts support this clonotype. This chain links TRBV28 with TRBJ2-7; D unclear. V lost 5 bases to trimming and J lost 0 bases, with 14 bases between them. Germline V gives CDR1 MDHEN, CDR2 SYDVKM. This CDR3 is built from 15 residues. The CDR3 reads CASSADPASSYEQYF. The DNA of the CDR3 is TGTGCCAGCAGTGCCGACCCGGCGAGCTCCTACGAGCAGTACTTC.

About this clonotype: The junction differs from germline at one of its ends, possibly a read error. The chain couples TRBV11-1 to TRBJ2-2; D tentatively reads TRBD1 or TRBD2 (5 bases each). The CDR3 extends over 16 amino acids. Germline V gives CDR1 SGHAT, CDR2 FQDESV (reference sequence). CDR3 loop: CASSFYGARNTWDLFF. In nucleotides, the CDR3 is TGTGCCAGCAGCTTCTACGGGGCGCGAAACACCTGGGACCTGTTTTTT.

The gene calls are TRBV12-3 or TRBV12-4 and TRBJ2-1, with D perhaps being TRBD1 or TRBD2 (6 bases each). Trimming left V 3 bases short and J 8 bases short, with 17 bases between. This CDR3 has 15 residues. DNA for the CDR3: TGTGCCAGCAGTTTGATCCAGCTGGGGGGCGATGAGCAGTTCTTC. Amino acids: CASSLIQLGGDEQFF.

The chain has TRBV14 and TRBJ2-7; 10 positions match TRBD1. CDR1 is SGHDN and CDR2 is FVKESK in the germline V gene. Unmatched junction bases numbered 4, after V lost 5 bases and J lost 3 bases. The CDR3 is 14 amino acids. The CDR3 here is CASSSTGGRYEQYF. The CDR3 nucleotides read TGTGCCAGCAGCTCGACAGGGGGCCGCTACGAGCAGTACTTC.

This clonotype occurred a few times. The chain recombines TRBV11-2 with TRBJ2-5; 12 bases agree with TRBD2. The length of the CDR3 is 17 residues. The germline V gene encodes CDR1 SGHAT and CDR2 FQNNGV. V was pared by 10 bases and J by 2 bases, with 14 bases of the junction left unmatched. The CDR3 DNA is TGTGCCATCAGATTAGATCTAGGACTAGCGGGGCAAGAGACCCAGTACTTC. It yields the protein CAIRLDLGLAGQETQYF.

The chain carries TRBV30 and TRBJ1-5; D not certain. The length of the CDR3 is 13 residues. The V end lost 5 bases, the J end lost 6 bases, and 14 bases lay between the germline ends. The germline gives CDR1 GTSNPN, CDR2 SVGIG (reference sequence). The CDR3 bases are TGTGCCTGGTCAACCTACACTAGTCAGCCCCAGCATTTT. It is translated as CAWSTYTSQPQHF.

This clonotype has only one observation. An end of the junction differs from the germline gene, which may be a read error. The rearrangement links TRBV7-8 to TRBJ2-7; 8 bases align to TRBD2. Germline lookup yields CDR1 SGHVS and CDR2 FQNEAQ. This CDR3 has 17 residues. The CDR3 region is CASSLEASGSLSYEHYF. DNA for the CDR3: TGTGCCAGCAGCTTAGAGGCTAGCGGGTCCCTCTCCTACGAGCATTACTTC.

About this clonotype: A clone one base away is much larger, so this may be a read error. This chain joins TRBV4-2 and TRBJ2-1, with 11 bases that match TRBD2. There are 16 residues in the CDR3. The trim removed 4 bases at V and 3 bases at J, leaving 5 bases unmatched. CDR1 and CDR2 (germline): LGHNA, YNFKEQ. Here the CDR3 reads CASSPEGTSGYNEQFF. The CDR3 DNA reads as TGTGCCAGCAGCCCGGAAGGGACTAGCGGCTACAATGAGCAGTTCTTC.

A note on this clonotype: The junction departs from the called germline gene at one end, perhaps through a read error. The chain employs TRBV29-1 and TRBJ2-3; D is uncertain. The CDR3 has 14 amino acids. CDR1 and CDR2 from the germline V gene are SQVTM and ANQGSEA. CDR3 sequence reads: CSVAVDELPDTHYF. CDR3 bases: TGCAGCGTTGCGGTGGACGAACTACCAGATACGCATTATTTT.

A few counts support this clonotype. This chain connects TRBV5-6 to TRBJ1-2; TRBD1 matches at 8 bases. This CDR3 spans 16 amino acids. V dropped 0 bases and J dropped 8; count of bases not matched to a gene: 12. Germline CDR1 reads SGHDT; CDR2 reads YYEEEE. CDR3 protein: CASSLAGGRGRWGYTF. The CDR3 nucleotides read TGTGCCAGCAGCTTGGCCGGCGGCAGGGGGCGATGGGGCTACACCTTC. The variable domain in full, with the rest retrieved from reference TRBV5-6 and TRBJ1-2, is DAGVTQSPTHLIKTRGQQVTLRCSPKSGHDTVSWYQQALGQGPQFIFQYYEEEERQRGNFPDRFSGHQFPNYSSELNVNALLLGDSALYLCASSLAGGRGRWGYTFGSGTRLTVV.

A note on this clonotype: Sequence at one end of the junction differs from germline and may be a read error. The chain combines TRBV29-1 with TRBJ2-7; TRBD1 matches at 8 bases. Germline V gene data show CDR1 as SQVTM and CDR2 as ANQGSEA. There are 13 residues in the CDR3. The CDR3 nucleotides read TGCAGCGTGAGTGGACAGGGAGGTTACCAGCAGCACTTC. Encoded protein: CSVSGQGGYQQHF.

As for this clonotype: A junction end diverges from the germline sequence, so it may reflect a read error. The chain uses TRBV4-3 and TRBJ2-1, with D uncertain. The CDR3 runs to 17 residues. Germline CDR1 LGHNA, CDR2 YSLEER. CDR3 DNA: TGCGCCAGTAGCCCCAGCCCAGTGGGAAATAAAAACGATGAGCAGTTCTTC. Protein: CASSPSPVGNKNDEQFF.

Points on this clonotype: This CDR3 fails to terminate in the conserved phenylalanine or tryptophan, so it likely reflects a read error. The CDR3 loop is CASSSTMGGPKETQYN. The CDR3 DNA follows: TGTGCCAGCAGCTCCACAATGGGGGGGCCAAAGGAGACTCAGTACAAC. V usage is TRBV11-2 and J usage is TRBJ2-5; possibly TRBD2 for D (7 bases). CDR1 and CDR2 (germline): SGHAT, FQNNGV. This CDR3 spans 16 amino acids.

To note about this clonotype: The junction departs from germline at one end; a sequencing error may be responsible. The rearrangement uses TRBV11-2 and TRBJ1-1; D is uncertain. The CDR3 is 15 amino acids. Germline lookup yields CDR1 SGHAT and CDR2 FQNNGV. The CDR3 spells CVSSLEISGLTEAFF. The DNA for the CDR3 is TGTGTCAGCAGCTTAGAAATCAGTGGACTCACAGAAGCTTTCTTT.